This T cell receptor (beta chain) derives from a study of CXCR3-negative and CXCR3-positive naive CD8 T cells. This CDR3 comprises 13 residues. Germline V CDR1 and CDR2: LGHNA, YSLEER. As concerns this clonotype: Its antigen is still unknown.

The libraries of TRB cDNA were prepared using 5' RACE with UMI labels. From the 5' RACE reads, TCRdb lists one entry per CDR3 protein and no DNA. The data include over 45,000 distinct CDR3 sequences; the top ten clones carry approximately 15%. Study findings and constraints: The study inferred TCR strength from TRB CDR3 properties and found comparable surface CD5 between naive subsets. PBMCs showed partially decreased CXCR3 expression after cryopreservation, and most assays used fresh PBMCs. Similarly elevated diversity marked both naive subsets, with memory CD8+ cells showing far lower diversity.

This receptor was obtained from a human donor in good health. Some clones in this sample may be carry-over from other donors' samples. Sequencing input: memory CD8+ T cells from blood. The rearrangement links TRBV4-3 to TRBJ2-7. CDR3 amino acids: CASSQAPTYEQYF.